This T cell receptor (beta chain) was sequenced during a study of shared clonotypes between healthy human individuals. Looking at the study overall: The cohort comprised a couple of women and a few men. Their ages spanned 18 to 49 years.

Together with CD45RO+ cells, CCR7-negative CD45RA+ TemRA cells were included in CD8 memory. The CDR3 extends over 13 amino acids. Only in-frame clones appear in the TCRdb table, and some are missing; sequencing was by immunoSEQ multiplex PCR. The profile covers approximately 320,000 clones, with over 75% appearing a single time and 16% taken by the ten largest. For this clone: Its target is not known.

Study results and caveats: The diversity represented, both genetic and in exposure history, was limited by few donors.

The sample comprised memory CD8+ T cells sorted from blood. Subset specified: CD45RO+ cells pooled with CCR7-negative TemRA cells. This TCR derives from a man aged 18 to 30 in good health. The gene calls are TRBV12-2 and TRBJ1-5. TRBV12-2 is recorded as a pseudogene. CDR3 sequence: CASRPEGGTPQHF. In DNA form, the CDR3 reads TGTGCAAGTCGCCCAGAGGGGGGGACACCCCAGCATTTT.